The clone carrying this T cell receptor (beta chain) is deemed large (0.1 to 1%). Its antigen is not identified. The CDR3 length is 15 residues. V lost 2 bases to trimming and J lost 6 bases; unmatched junction nucleotides: 8. Germline values: CDR1 MNHEY, CDR2 SVGEGT. TCRdb itself ran the 5' RACE reads through MiXCR, one entry per CDR3 protein. This sample has several hundred distinct CDR3 sequences, with about 30% found just once. Time point given: sample taken at primary tumor resection. The data belong to a study of spatial heterogeneity in lung cancer. Whole-study results and caveats: Higher tumor mutation counts went along with higher counts of expanded intratumoral alpha and beta TCRs.

The clonotype comes from a male donor with early-stage non-small cell lung cancer. The sample in question was lung tumor tissue, obtained at surgery. The chain employs TRBV6-2 or TRBV6-3 and TRBJ2-7, with 9 bases matching TRBD2. As DNA, the CDR3 is TGTGCCAGCAGTTACGGCGGGGGGGTCGGCGGCGAGCAGTACTTC. Its protein is CASSYGGGVGGEQYF.